One sample yielded the 32 T cell receptor beta chains listed below, sequenced in a study of blood T cell repertoires in COVID-19. The repertoire was sequenced with immunoSEQ multiplex PCR; TCRdb's copy has only in-frame clones and lacks some. The sample has about 190,000 clones, over 80% seen once. Sequencing used peripheral blood. These receptors all stem from a woman aged 60-75 years with COVID-19, enrolled during active disease.

The genes are TRBV6-6 and TRBJ1-1; 8 bases match TRBD1. Unmatched junction bases numbered 7, after V lost 2 bases and J lost 8 bases. CDR1 and CDR2 (germline): MNHNY, SVGAGI (reference sequence). The length of the CDR3 is 14 residues. Written as DNA, the CDR3 is TGTGCCAGCAGTTACCTCCAACAGGGGGTCGAAGCTTTCTTT. Its protein product is CASSYLQQGVEAFF.

The chain combines TRBV3-1 (or the pseudogene TRBV3-2) with TRBJ1-5, with 8 bases fitting TRBD1. Germline V CDR1 and CDR2: LGHDT, YNNKEL (reference sequence). The V gene end was trimmed by 3 bases and the J gene end by 1 base; junction bases not matched to a gene: 8. The CDR3 sequence is 17 residues long. The CDR3 DNA sequence: TGTGCCAGCAGCCACCCTGGACAGGGACTAAGCAATCAGCCCCAGCATTTT. Its protein is CASSHPGQGLSNQPQHF.

The V and J genes are TRBV14 and TRBJ2-7; 8 bases line up with TRBD1. The V and J ends lost 0 bases and 2 bases, in that order; junction bases with no gene match: 15. The germline CDR1 and CDR2 sequences are SGHDN and FVKESK. The CDR3 length is 19 residues. The CDR3 DNA is TGTGCCAGCAGCCAAGAGGTAAGGGACAGGAGATTGGGCCCCTACGAGCAGTACTTC. This gives the protein CASSQEVRDRRLGPYEQYF.

This clone was recorded a few times. V and J are TRBV6-5 and TRBJ1-2; 7 bases agree with TRBD1. Trimming cost V 8 bases and J 3 bases; bases outside gene matches: 3. CDR1 is MNHEY and CDR2 is SVGAGI in the germline V gene. The CDR3 has 12 amino acids. The CDR3 here is CASGGQHYGYTF. CDR3 in DNA: TGTGCCAGCGGGGGACAGCACTATGGCTACACCTTC.

This sequence joins TRBV3-1 (or the pseudogene TRBV3-2) and TRBJ2-6, with D unclear. Germline CDR1 LGHDT, CDR2 YNNKEL (reference sequence). This CDR3 has 16 amino acids. The V gene lost 1 base and the J gene lost 0 bases, with 7 bases spanning the gap. CDR3 sequence reads: CASSQAGASGANVLTF. Here the CDR3 DNA reads TGTGCCAGCAGCCAAGCGGGTGCCTCTGGGGCCAACGTCCTGACTTTC.

This clone has just one count. CDR3 sequence (DNA): TGCGCCAGCAGCCGCGGCGAAGCGGGGTACACAGATACGCAGTATTTT. It is translated as CASSRGEAGYTDTQYF. The chain employs TRBV5-1 and TRBJ2-3; TRBD2 matches at 7 bases. With V trimmed by 4 bases and J by 2 bases, 10 bases remained unmatched. The CDR3 sequence is 16 residues long. Germline values: CDR1 SGHRS, CDR2 YFSETQ.

This clone was seen at least ten times. The chain carries TRBV10-3 and TRBJ2-1, with 7 bases lining up with TRBD2. The CDR3 loop spans 13 amino acids. V shed 11 bases and J 7 bases; nucleotides not matched to a gene: 11. Germline V lookup: CDR1 ENHRY, CDR2 SYGVKD. The CDR3 sequence is CASSWGRENEQFF. Written as DNA, the CDR3 is TGTGCCTCCTCTTGGGGGAGGGAAAATGAGCAGTTCTTC.

This sequence joins TRBV5-1 and TRBJ2-7; D gene unclear. CDR3 size: 14 residues. CDR1 is SGHRS and CDR2 is YFSETQ in the germline V gene. V was trimmed by 0 bases and J by 2 bases, leaving 9 bases between them. The CDR3 nucleotides read TGCGCCAGCAGCTTGGGTTCGGTTACCTACGAGCAGTACTTC. Its protein is CASSLGSVTYEQYF.

The chain couples TRBV27 to TRBJ2-7; tentative D call: TRBD2 (6 bases). This CDR3 comprises 16 residues. Looked up from germline, CDR1 is MNHEY and CDR2 is SMNVEV (reference sequence). The V gene lost 5 bases and the J gene lost 2 bases, with 19 bases spanning the gap. Here the CDR3 DNA reads TGTGCCAGCAGTCCATCGGGGTCCGGAGGGGCCTACGAGCAGTACGTC. Its translation is CASSPSGSGGAYEQYV.

The V gene is TRBV11-2, the J gene TRBJ1-2; D possibly corresponds to TRBD1 (5 bases). Germline-derived CDR1 and CDR2 are SGHAT and FQNNGV. The ends were cut back, 1 base at V and 1 base at J, with 10 bases in the middle. CDR3 size: 15 residues. The CDR3, as DNA: TGTGCCAGCAGCTTAGGGGGCTCTGGTAACTATGGCTACACCTTC. Residues: CASSLGGSGNYGYTF.

The chain joins TRBV11-3 to TRBJ2-1; 7 nucleotides align to TRBD1. The germline V gene encodes CDR1 SGHNT and CDR2 YENEEA. This CDR3 is built from 15 residues. V shed 5 bases and J 0 bases; nucleotides not matched to a gene: 4. CDR3 region: CASSRDRDSYNEQFF. The CDR3 nucleotides are TGTGCCAGCAGCCGCGACAGGGACTCCTACAATGAGCAGTTCTTC.

The V gene is TRBV24-1, the J gene TRBJ2-3; TRBD2 aligns across 10 bases. Germline V gene sequence: CDR1 KGHDR, CDR2 SFDVKD. Germline trimming cut 3 bases from V and 6 bases from J; bases unmatched to any gene: 5. The CDR3 runs to 15 residues. For the CDR3, the DNA is TGTGCCACCAGTGATAGCGGGAGGGCCTCGGATACGCAGTATTTT. Translating gives CATSDSGRASDTQYF.

The chain has TRBV7-3 and TRBJ2-1, with a possible D match to TRBD1 (6 bases). The length of the CDR3 is 13 residues. In germline, CDR1 is SGHTA, CDR2 FQGTGA. Trimming left V 4 bases short and J 10 bases short, with 14 bases between. This chain's CDR3 is CASSSNTGIEQFF. In DNA, the CDR3 is TGTGCCAGCAGCTCGAATACAGGGATAGAGCAGTTCTTC. The full variable domain, completed using reference TRBV7-3 and TRBJ2-1, is GAGVSQTPSNKVTEKGKYVELRCDPISGHTALYWYRQSLGQGPEFLIYFQGTGAADDSGLPNDRFFAVRPEGSVSTLKIQRTERGDSAVYLCASSSNTGIEQFFGPGTRLTVL.

V gene TRBV28 combines with J gene TRBJ1-5; TRBD1 might be the D (5 bases). CDR1 and CDR2 from the germline V gene are MDHEN and SYDVKM. This CDR3 is 20 amino acids long. Trimming removed 2 bases from V and 1 base from J, with 24 bases in between. This CDR3 is CASSLPRGEGFSGSNQPQHF. The CDR3 DNA reads TGTGCCAGCAGTTTACCGCGGGGAGAGGGGTTTTCAGGGAGCAATCAGCCCCAGCATTTT.

CDR3 protein: CAISEAKQGNDEQFF. The CDR3 DNA reads as TGTGCCATCAGTGAGGCTAAACAGGGAAACGATGAGCAGTTCTTC. The gene calls are TRBV10-3 and TRBJ2-1; D perhaps matches TRBD1 (6 bases). The V end lost 2 bases, the J end lost 8 bases, and 16 bases lay between the germline ends. CDR3 size: 15 residues. CDR1 and CDR2 (germline): ENHRY, SYGVKD.

As for this clone: Additional DNA sequences in this sample encode the identical CDR3. The V gene is TRBV10-3, the J gene TRBJ2-1, with 8 bases lining up with TRBD2. Germline CDR1 reads ENHRY; CDR2 reads SYGVKD. V lost 2 bases to trimming and J lost 5 bases; unmatched junction nucleotides: 5. The CDR3 loop spans 15 amino acids. DNA of the CDR3: TGTGCCATCAGTGAGGGGAGCGGGGGTAACAATGAGCAGTTCTTC. This encodes CAISEGSGGNNEQFF.

As regards this clone: This CDR3 is also generated by other DNA sequences in the sample. The V gene is TRBV7-9, the J gene TRBJ2-1, with D hard to call. This CDR3 comprises 16 residues. CDR1 is SEHNR and CDR2 is FQNEAQ in the germline V gene (reference sequence). V was pared by 5 bases and J by 0 bases, with 14 bases between. CDR3 DNA sequence: TGTGCCAGCAGCCCCCGAGGTGGAAGCTCCTACAATGAGCAGTTCTTC. This encodes CASSPRGGSSYNEQFF.

This clone was detected only once. The chain is built from TRBV6-6 and TRBJ1-5; TRBD1 is a possible D gene (5 bases). V was trimmed by 7 bases and J by 7 bases, leaving 17 bases between them. Germline V gene lookup returns CDR1 MNHNY and CDR2 SVGAGI (reference sequence). This CDR3 contains 14 residues. In DNA, the CDR3 is TGTGCCAGCACCTCCGGGGGGGTCGGCCAGCCCCAGCATTTT. The encoded protein is CASTSGGVGQPQHF.

The V call is TRBV30, the J call TRBJ1-1, with 8 bases that match TRBD1. After removal of 0 bases from V and 5 bases from J, the junction contained 8 bases not matched to a gene. Germline CDR1 GTSNPN, CDR2 SVGIG (reference sequence). The CDR3 spans 15 residues. The CDR3 here is CAWSVRTGGVTEAFF. In nucleotides, the CDR3 is TGTGCCTGGAGTGTACGAACAGGGGGGGTGACTGAAGCTTTCTTT.

This chain links TRBV5-6 with TRBJ1-1, with D maybe TRBD1 (6 bases). Trimming removed 4 bases at V and 12 bases at J, with 19 bases between. This CDR3 is built from 13 residues. Germline lookup yields CDR1 SGHDT and CDR2 YYEEEE. The CDR3 DNA follows: TGTGCCAGCAGCCCGCCCCGAGGGGGTCGGACTTTCTTT. Protein sequence: CASSPPRGGRTFF.

This chain connects TRBV18 to TRBJ2-2; a possible D gene is TRBD2 (5 bases). Germline values: CDR1 KGHSH, CDR2 LQKENI. This CDR3 comprises 17 residues. V lost 3 bases to trimming and J lost 1 base, with 15 bases between them. The CDR3: CASSPRRIKGNTGELFF. The CDR3 DNA follows: TGTGCCAGCTCACCCAGGAGGATTAAAGGGAACACCGGGGAGCTGTTTTTT.

The chain uses TRBV5-5 and TRBJ2-1; the match to TRBD1 covers 7 bases. CDR3 length: 16 amino acids. V shed 0 bases, J shed 2 bases, and the junction held 5 bases outside the gene matches. Germline V gene lookup returns CDR1 SGHKS and CDR2 YYEKEE (reference sequence). The CDR3 DNA follows: TGTGCCAGCAGCTTGGGACAGGGTTCGCCCTACAATGAGCAGTTCTTC. This encodes CASSLGQGSPYNEQFF.

The chain carries TRBV2 and TRBJ2-2, with 11 bases fitting TRBD1. Trimming removed 10 bases from V and 13 bases from J; junction bases left unmatched: 23. The CDR3 sequence is 17 residues long. Germline values: CDR1 SNHLY, CDR2 FYNNEI. CDR3 nucleotide sequence: TGTGCCACTCAGTCGGGGACAGGGGGGATGAACCCCCTAGGGCTGTTTTTT. Amino acids: CATQSGTGGMNPLGLFF.

V and J are TRBV18 and TRBJ2-1, with 8 bases identical to TRBD1. The CDR3 spans 13 residues. V dropped 3 bases and J dropped 9; count of bases not matched to a gene: 4. CDR1 KGHSH and CDR2 LQKENI come from the germline V gene. CDR3 in DNA: TGTGCCAGCTCACCCGACAGGGGAGGTGAGCAGTTCTTC. As protein: CASSPDRGGEQFF.

There are a few counts of this clone. This sequence joins TRBV29-1 and TRBJ2-5, with no clear D. Germline V gene data show CDR1 as SQVTM and CDR2 as ANQGSEA. This CDR3 is built from 13 residues. Trimming took off 4 bases at V and 5 bases at J, with 14 bases between the two ends. The CDR3 reads CSVGGAVMETQYF. The CDR3 nucleotides read TGCAGCGTTGGAGGTGCAGTAATGGAGACCCAGTACTTC.

The chain employs TRBV7-3 and TRBJ2-1; 14 bases line up with TRBD2. With 1 base clipped from V and 6 bases from J, the junction kept 11 bases outside the gene matches. This CDR3 contains 19 residues. Germline CDR1 is SGHTA and CDR2 is FQGTGA. In nucleotides, the CDR3 is TGTGCCAGCAGCTTAAACCCACCGGGACTAGCGGGAGAATCCAATGAGCAGTTCTTC. Amino acids: CASSLNPPGLAGESNEQFF.

The chain combines TRBV5-1 with TRBJ1-5, with D tentatively TRBD1 (5 bases). This CDR3 is built from 15 residues. Trimming stripped 0 bases from V and 3 bases from J, with 10 bases between. In germline, CDR1 is SGHRS, CDR2 YFSETQ. The CDR3 DNA reads TGCGCCAGCAGCTTGGGACAAGGGGACAATCAGCCCCAGCATTTT. Protein product: CASSLGQGDNQPQHF.

The chain couples TRBV5-1 to TRBJ2-3, with 8 bases matching TRBD2. V gave up 5 bases and J gave up 1 base; unmatched junction bases: 9. The V gene's germline CDR1 is SGHRS and CDR2 YFSETQ. The CDR3 consists of 16 residues. CDR3 protein: CASSEVAGGRTDTQYF. The CDR3 region has the DNA TGCGCCAGCAGTGAGGTGGCGGGGGGACGCACAGATACGCAGTATTTT.

V and J are TRBV9 and TRBJ1-5; a possible D gene is TRBD1 (6 bases). The CDR3 sequence is 15 residues long. From germline, CDR1 is SGDLS and CDR2 YYNGEE. The V gene lost 2 bases and the J gene lost 1 base, with 10 bases spanning the gap. CDR3 DNA: TGTGCCAGCAGCGTTTCAGGGGTAAGCAATCAGCCCCAGCATTTT. It translates to CASSVSGVSNQPQHF.

The gene calls are TRBV5-4 and TRBJ2-1; a possible D gene is TRBD2 (7 bases). Germline V gene lookup returns CDR1 SGHNT and CDR2 YYREEE (reference sequence). Trimming stripped 1 base from V and 0 bases from J, with 8 bases between. This CDR3 is 15 amino acids long. This CDR3 reads CASSLRGGSYNEQFF. CDR3 in DNA: TGTGCCAGCAGCTTGAGGGGGGGCTCCTACAATGAGCAGTTCTTC.

This clone was counted once. V and J are TRBV28 and TRBJ2-1, with 12 positions matching TRBD2. The V segment lost 7 bases and the J segment 5 bases; nucleotides outside the gene matches: 18. Germline V gene data show CDR1 as MDHEN and CDR2 as SYDVKM. The CDR3 runs 19 residues. The CDR3 loop is CASTSSGLAGNPANNEQFF. In DNA, the CDR3 is TGTGCCAGCACCTCAAGTGGACTAGCGGGAAACCCCGCCAACAATGAGCAGTTCTTC.

The chain carries TRBV19 and TRBJ1-3; 8 nucleotides align to TRBD1. V dropped 5 bases and J dropped 0; count of bases not matched to a gene: 6. The CDR3 has 16 amino acids. Germline loops: CDR1 LNHDA, CDR2 SQIVND (reference sequence). CDR3 sequence: CASSSRTGSSGNTIYF. Here the CDR3 DNA reads TGTGCCAGTAGTTCCCGGACAGGGAGCTCTGGAAACACCATATATTTT.